The sequence of this T cell receptor (beta chain) was determined in a study of T cells in localized non-small cell lung cancer. The study's findings and limits: In adjacent lung appeared a median about 58 of the top 100 tumor clones.

CDR1 is GTSNPN, CDR2 SVGIG, per germline (reference sequence). V gave up 6 bases and J gave up 0 bases, with 5 bases separating them. The CDR3 totals 11 residues. Using immunoSEQ multiplex PCR, the repertoire was profiled, and TCRdb retains in-frame clones only, with some absent. The repertoire holds roughly 38,000 clones, with around 90% as singletons. Concerning this clone itself: Its antigen remains unidentified.

The TCR sequence derives from a man aged 18 to 49 with stage I lung adenocarcinoma. The V gene is TRBV30, the J gene TRBJ1-1; D is undetermined. Sequencing used peripheral blood, obtained before any cancer treatment. CDR3 DNA sequence: TGTGCCTGCCTTATGAACACTGAAGCTTTCTTT. Translated: CACLMNTEAFF.